The 18 T cell receptor beta chains below come from one sample, sequenced in a study of cytomegalovirus exposure and HLA in healthy donors. Both 60 Vbeta primers and 13 Jbeta primers went into the PCR. The table came from immunoSEQ multiplex PCR; TCRdb's copy has only in-frame clones and leaves some out. The sample includes 81,000 or so clones, roughly 58% of them seen just once. The sequencing sample was made of PBMCs. Every receptor here comes from a woman in her twenties or thirties in good health and CMV-seropositive.

This clone has just a few counts. The gene calls are TRBV5-4 and TRBJ2-1; 11 positions agree with TRBD2. The CDR3 has 15 amino acids. V dropped 5 bases and J dropped 5; count of bases not matched to a gene: 6. In germline, CDR1 is SGHNT, CDR2 YYREEE (reference sequence). CDR3 protein: CASRLTSGAHNEQFF. CDR3 DNA sequence: TGTGCCAGCAGGCTGACTAGCGGGGCCCACAATGAGCAGTTCTTC.

This chain joins TRBV11-2 and TRBJ1-2; D call uncertain. CDR3 length: 13 residues. Per the germline V gene, CDR1 is SGHAT and CDR2 is FQNNGV. Trimming stripped 1 base from V and 8 bases from J, with 11 bases between. CDR3: CASSLGQGRGYTF. CDR3 DNA sequence: TGTGCCAGCAGCTTAGGGCAAGGGAGGGGCTACACCTTC.

This clone has more than one count but fewer than ten. V and J are TRBV6-6 and TRBJ1-1; tentatively, D is TRBD1 (6 bases). Germline assignment: CDR1 MNHNY and CDR2 SVGAGI (reference sequence). The CDR3 is 13 residues long. Trimming pared 5 bases from V and 1 base from J, leaving 8 bases between. Here the CDR3 reads CASSRQENTEAFF. CDR3 DNA: TGTGCCAGCAGTAGACAGGAGAACACTGAAGCTTTCTTT.

V usage is TRBV18 and J usage is TRBJ1-2, with TRBD1 matching 9 bases. The V gene's germline CDR1 is KGHSH and CDR2 LQKENI. The CDR3 spans 15 residues. V was clipped by 4 bases and J by 8 bases; unmatched bases: 11. The CDR3 DNA follows: TGTGCCAGCTCACTTGCTCGGGACAGGGCCGGAGGCTACACCTTC. Protein: CASSLARDRAGGYTF.

V and J are TRBV19 and TRBJ1-2, with D unresolved. Trimming cost V 3 bases and J 2 bases, with 10 bases left between them. The CDR3 spans 14 residues. The germline CDR1 and CDR2 sequences are LNHDA and SQIVND (reference sequence). The chain's CDR3 is CASSIGFLNYGYTF. CDR3 coding DNA: TGTGCCAGTAGTATCGGGTTTCTAAACTATGGCTACACCTTC.

This chain connects TRBV19 to TRBJ1-3; TRBD1 is a possible D gene (6 bases). There are 15 residues in the CDR3. V dropped 4 bases and J dropped 4 bases, with 14 bases sitting between them. Per germline, CDR1 LNHDA and CDR2 SQIVND (reference sequence). The chain's CDR3 is CASSTHRAGGNTIYF. The CDR3, as DNA: TGTGCCAGTAGTACCCACAGGGCCGGCGGAAACACCATATATTTT.

The rearrangement links TRBV11-3 to TRBJ2-3; 8 bases line up with TRBD1. From germline, CDR1 is SGHNT and CDR2 YENEEA. After removal of 7 bases from V and 1 base from J, the junction contained 7 bases not matched to a gene. The CDR3 totals 15 residues. Written as DNA, the CDR3 is TGTGCCAGCAACAACAGGGGGATCGGCACAGATACGCAGTATTTT. It codes for CASNNRGIGTDTQYF.

V and J are TRBV7-9 and TRBJ2-5, with a possible D match to TRBD2 (6 bases). CDR3 length: 14 residues. Germline V CDR1 and CDR2: SEHNR, FQNEAQ (reference sequence). The V end lost 3 bases, the J end lost 3 bases, and 11 bases lay between the germline ends. The chain's CDR3 is CASSFLTSEETQYF. CDR3 DNA: TGTGCCAGCAGCTTCTTGACTAGTGAAGAGACCCAGTACTTC.

This clone came up once. The chain has TRBV7-9 and TRBJ2-2; 7 bases match TRBD2. Germline V gene lookup returns CDR1 SEHNR and CDR2 FQNEAQ (reference sequence). The CDR3 has 16 residues. The junction had 9 bases not matched to a gene; V was cut back by 2 bases and J by 6 bases. The chain's CDR3 is CASSLYGRREAGELFF. CDR3 nucleotide sequence: TGTGCCAGCAGCTTATATGGCAGACGGGAGGCCGGGGAGCTGTTTTTT.

The table lists this clone with a few counts. The chain is built from TRBV18 and TRBJ1-2; 7 bases align to TRBD1. CDR1 and CDR2 (germline): KGHSH, LQKENI. The junction had 10 bases not matched to a gene; V was cut back by 6 bases and J by 6 bases. The CDR3 length is 14 residues. The chain's CDR3 is CASSPNTGTDGYTF. The CDR3 nucleotides read TGTGCCAGCTCCCCGAATACCGGGACAGATGGCTACACCTTC.

The CDR3 here is CASSVDTLNTIYF. Here the CDR3 DNA reads TGTGCCAGCAGCGTTGACACTCTAAACACCATATATTTT. V and J are TRBV9 and TRBJ1-3; D remains unclear. The CDR3 extends over 13 amino acids. Trimming removed 2 bases from V and 6 bases from J, with 9 bases in between. The germline V gene has CDR1 SGDLS and CDR2 YYNGEE.

This clone was recorded a few times. The chain carries TRBV30 and TRBJ2-1; tentative D call: TRBD2 (7 bases). Germline CDR1 reads GTSNPN; CDR2 reads SVGIG (reference sequence). With 0 bases removed from V and 5 bases from J, the gap between germline ends came to 20 bases. The CDR3 length is 17 residues. CDR3 sequence (DNA): TGTGCCTGGAGTGTACGGGGGCGGGGGCATACCGACAATGAGCAGTTCTTC. It translates to CAWSVRGRGHTDNEQFF. The full variable domain, rest sourced from reference TRBV30 and TRBJ2-1, is SQTIHQWPATLVQPVGSPLSLECTVEGTSNPNLYWYRQAAGRGLQLLFYSVGIGQISSEVPQNLSASRPQDRQFILSSKKLLLSDSGFYLCAWSVRGRGHTDNEQFFGPGTRLTVL.

This chain uses TRBV23-1 with TRBJ1-2; no clear D. TRBV23-1 is an ORF, and what it does is uncertain. The germline V and J ends were trimmed by 1 base and 1 base, with 16 bases remaining between them. There are 17 residues in the CDR3. The CDR3 DNA reads TGCGCCAGCAGTCAATGGGTCCGCGACTGGATTAACTATGGCTACACCTTC. Its translation is CASSQWVRDWINYGYTF.

The chain carries TRBV11-3 and TRBJ1-2, with a tentative D call TRBD1 (5 bases). The CDR3 loop spans 16 amino acids. Between the trimmed V and J ends, which lost 1 base and 5 bases, there was a span of 17 bases. Germline CDR1 is SGHNT and CDR2 is YENEEA. CDR3 loop: CASSLGPGEVKYGYTF. CDR3 in DNA: TGTGCCAGCAGCTTAGGGCCGGGGGAAGTTAAGTATGGCTACACCTTC.

The J gene is TRBJ2-7, the V gene TRBV4-1; 8 bases map to TRBD2. Germline V gene lookup returns CDR1 MGHRA and CDR2 YSYEKL. There are 15 residues in the CDR3. Trimming removed 1 base from V and 3 bases from J; junction bases left unmatched: 5. The CDR3 nucleotides are TGCGCCAGCAGCCAAGGCGGGGGGACGATCTACGAGCAGTACTTC. Its protein product is CASSQGGGTIYEQYF.

The chain combines TRBV27 with TRBJ2-7; 9 positions agree with TRBD1. This CDR3 is 12 amino acids long. Trimming at V came to 4 bases and at J to 11 bases, leaving 6 bases not matched to a gene. In germline, CDR1 is MNHEY, CDR2 SMNVEV (reference sequence). The CDR3: CASSSDRGREYF. The CDR3 DNA reads as TGTGCCAGCAGTTCGGACAGGGGTAGGGAGTACTTC.

The chain uses TRBV15 and TRBJ1-5; D is unresolved. The CDR3 contains 13 residues. The V gene's germline CDR1 is LNHNV and CDR2 YYDKDF (reference sequence). The V end was cut by 0 bases, the J end by 4 bases, with 4 bases between. The CDR3 sequence: CATSRDPNQPQHF. As DNA, the CDR3 is TGTGCCACCAGCAGAGATCCAAATCAGCCCCAGCATTTT. Combining the CDR3 with reference TRBV15 and TRBJ1-5 gives the whole variable domain DAMVIQNPRYQVTQFGKPVTLSCSQTLNHNVMYWYQQKSSQAPKLLFHYYDKDFNNEADTPDNFQSRRPNTSFCFLDIRSPGLGDTAMYLCATSRDPNQPQHFGDGTRLSIL.

The CDR3 loop reads CASSEALRQGPGEQYF. CDR3 bases: TGTGCCAGCAGTGAAGCGCTTCGACAGGGGCCGGGTGAGCAGTACTTC. The rearrangement links TRBV2 to TRBJ2-5; TRBD1 matches at 8 bases. This CDR3 contains 16 residues. V dropped 0 bases and J dropped 11; count of bases not matched to a gene: 14. Germline CDR1 SNHLY, CDR2 FYNNEI.